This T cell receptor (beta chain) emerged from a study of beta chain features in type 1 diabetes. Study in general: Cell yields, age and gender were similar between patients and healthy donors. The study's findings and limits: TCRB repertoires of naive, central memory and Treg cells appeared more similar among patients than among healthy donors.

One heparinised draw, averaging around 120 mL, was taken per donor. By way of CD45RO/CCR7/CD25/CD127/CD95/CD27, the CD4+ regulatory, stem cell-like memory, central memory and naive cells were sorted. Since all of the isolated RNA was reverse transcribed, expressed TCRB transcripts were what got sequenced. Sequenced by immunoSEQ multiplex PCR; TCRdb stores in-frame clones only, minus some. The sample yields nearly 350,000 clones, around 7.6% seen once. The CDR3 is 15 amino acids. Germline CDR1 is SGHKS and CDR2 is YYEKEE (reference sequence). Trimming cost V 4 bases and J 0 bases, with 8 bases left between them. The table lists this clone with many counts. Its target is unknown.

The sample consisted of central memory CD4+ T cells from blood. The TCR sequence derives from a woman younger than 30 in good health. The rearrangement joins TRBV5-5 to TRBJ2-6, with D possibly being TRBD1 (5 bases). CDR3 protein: CASSVTGSGANVLTF. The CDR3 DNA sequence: TGTGCCAGCAGCGTTACAGGCTCTGGGGCCAACGTCCTGACTTTC.